The T cell receptor (beta chain) under discussion was sequenced for a study of blood T cell repertoires in COVID-19. Study overall: The United States, Italy and Spain provided the acute and convalescent COVID-19 samples. The cDNA or gDNA used as material had been derived from T cells, B-cell-depleted T cells, or PBMCs.

The V and J ends lost 5 bases and 4 bases respectively, with 9 bases between them. CDR3 length: 13 residues. Germline lookup yields CDR1 LNHDA and CDR2 SQIVND (reference sequence). Enrollment of patients from Seattle took place during active infection, with longitudinal follow-up. Original analysis: Estimates of nucleated cell counts were drawn from the amplification of reference gene primers. The repertoire was sequenced with immunoSEQ multiplex PCR; TCRdb's copy has only in-frame clones and lacks some. Clone size and V and J calls were adopted from that table, with D and trimming inferred from the DNA. Of about 220,000 clones listed, around 83% are singletons.

Sequencing was carried out using peripheral blood. The receptor was isolated from an elderly woman with COVID-19, enrolled during active disease. This chain joins TRBV19 and TRBJ1-5; tentatively, D is TRBD1 (5 bases). In DNA form, the CDR3 reads TGTGCCAGTAGTTCCCGGGGGAATCAGCCCCAGCATTTT. Protein product: CASSSRGNQPQHF.